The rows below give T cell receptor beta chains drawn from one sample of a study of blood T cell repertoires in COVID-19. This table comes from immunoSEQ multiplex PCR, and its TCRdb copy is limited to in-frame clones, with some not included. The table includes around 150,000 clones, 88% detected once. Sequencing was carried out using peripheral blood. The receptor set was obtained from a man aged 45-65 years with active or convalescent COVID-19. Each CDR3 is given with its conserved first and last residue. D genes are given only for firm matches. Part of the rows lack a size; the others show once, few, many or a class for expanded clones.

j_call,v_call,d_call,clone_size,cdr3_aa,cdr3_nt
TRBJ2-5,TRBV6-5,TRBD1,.,CASSRTGASQETQYF,TGTGCCAGCAGTCGGACAGGGGCCTCACAAGAGACCCAGTACTTC
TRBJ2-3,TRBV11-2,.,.,CASSFLTDTQYF,TGTGCCAGCAGCTTTTTAACAGATACGCAGTATTTT
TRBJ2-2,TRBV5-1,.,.,CASSQGQNTGELFF,TGCGCCAGCAGCCAGGGACAGAACACCGGGGAGCTGTTTTTT
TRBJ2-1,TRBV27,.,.,CASSPNLLSSYNEQFF,TGTGCCAGCAGCCCAAACCTCTTGAGCTCCTACAATGAGCAGTTCTTC
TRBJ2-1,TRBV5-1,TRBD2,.,CASSLTVRLAGPNEQFF,TGCGCCAGCAGCTTGACAGTAAGACTAGCGGGACCGAATGAGCAGTTCTTC
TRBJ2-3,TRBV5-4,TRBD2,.,CASSLSVLAGALADTQYF,TGTGCCAGCAGCTTGAGTGTGCTGGCGGGAGCTCTGGCAGATACGCAGTATTTT
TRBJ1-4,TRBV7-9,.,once,CASSPLELLKLFF,TGTGCCAGCAGCCCGTTGGAACTACTAAAACTGTTTTTT
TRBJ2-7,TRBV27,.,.,CASSPIPGDEQYF,TGTGCCAGCAGTCCAATCCCAGGGGACGAGCAGTACTTC
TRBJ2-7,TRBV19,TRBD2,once,CATRLAGTYEQYF,TGTGCCACCCGACTAGCGGGAACCTACGAGCAGTACTTC
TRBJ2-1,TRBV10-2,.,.,CASSEATRSNEQFF,TGCGCCAGCAGTGAGGCGACACGATCCAATGAGCAGTTCTTC
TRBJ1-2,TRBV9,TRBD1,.,CASSVRPGQGKILTF,TGTGCCAGCAGCGTCCGCCCGGGACAGGGGAAAATACTCACCTTC
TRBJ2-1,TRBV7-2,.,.,CASSLGPEVSYNEQFF,TGTGCCAGCAGCTTGGGCCCGGAGGTATCCTACAATGAGCAGTTCTTC
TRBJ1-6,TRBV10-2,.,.,CASSEGTHNSPLHF,TGCGCCAGCAGTGAAGGGACACATAATTCACCCCTCCACTTT
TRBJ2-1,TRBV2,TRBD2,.,CASGDLTSGSNEQFF,TGTGCCAGCGGGGACCTGACTAGCGGGAGTAATGAGCAGTTCTTC
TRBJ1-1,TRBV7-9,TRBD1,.,CASSAQTGARKAFF,TGTGCCAGCAGCGCACAGACAGGGGCGAGGAAAGCTTTCTTT
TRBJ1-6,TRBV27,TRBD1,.,CASSLVARQGAMSPLHF,TGTGCCAGCAGTTTAGTAGCCCGGCAGGGGGCTATGTCACCCCTCCACTTT
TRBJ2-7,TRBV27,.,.,CASSLARGEQYF,TGTGCCAGCAGTTTAGCCAGGGGCGAGCAGTACTTC
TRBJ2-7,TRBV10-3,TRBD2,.,CAIKTSASSYEQYF,TGTGCCATTAAGACTAGCGCCAGCTCCTACGAGCAGTACTTC
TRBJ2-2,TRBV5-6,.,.,CASSLQGSGELFF,TGTGCCAGCAGCTTGCAGGGTTCCGGGGAGCTGTTTTTT
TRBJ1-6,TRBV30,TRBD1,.,CAWSVQGGNSPLHF,TGTGCCTGGAGTGTACAGGGGGGTAATTCACCCCTCCACTTT
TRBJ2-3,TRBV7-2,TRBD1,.,CASSLPGQGVQRAQYF,TGTGCCAGCAGCCTACCGGGACAGGGGGTCCAGCGAGCGCAGTATTTT
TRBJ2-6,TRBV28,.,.,CASSSQGSGANVLTF,TGTGCCAGCAGTTCACAGGGCTCCGGGGCCAACGTCCTGACTTTC
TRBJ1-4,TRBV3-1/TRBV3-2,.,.,CASSQNRELFF,TGTGCCAGCAGCCAGAACAGGGAATTGTTTTTT
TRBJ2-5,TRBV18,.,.,CASSPRREALQETQYF,TGTGCCAGCTCACCACGGCGGGAAGCCCTCCAAGAGACCCAGTACTTC
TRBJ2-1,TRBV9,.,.,CASSSSPQLGEQFF,TGTGCCAGCAGCTCCTCGCCCCAGCTGGGCGAGCAGTTCTTC
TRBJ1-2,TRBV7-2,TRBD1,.,CASSLRDSHDPYGYTF,TGTGCCAGCAGCTTAAGGGACAGCCACGATCCCTATGGCTACACCTTC
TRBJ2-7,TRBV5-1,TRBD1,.,CASSDGQGLAYEQYF,TGCGCCAGCAGCGACGGACAGGGATTAGCCTACGAGCAGTACTTC
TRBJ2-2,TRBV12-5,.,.,CASGLVIGANTGELFF,TGTGCTAGTGGTTTGGTTATAGGGGCGAACACCGGGGAGCTGTTTTTT
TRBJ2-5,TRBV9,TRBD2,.,CASSVDGRFQETQYF,TGTGCCAGCAGCGTAGACGGGAGGTTCCAAGAGACCCAGTACTTC
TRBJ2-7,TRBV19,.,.,CASSSVPYEQYF,TGTGCCAGTAGTTCAGTGCCCTACGAGCAGTACTTC
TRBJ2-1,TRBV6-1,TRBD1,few,CASSEEAQGASYNEQFF,TGTGCCAGCAGTGAAGAAGCACAGGGGGCTTCCTACAATGAGCAGTTCTTC
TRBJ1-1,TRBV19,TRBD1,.,CASSPRGRRTGINTEAFF,TGTGCCAGTAGTCCTAGGGGCCGTAGGACAGGGATTAACACTGAAGCTTTCTTT
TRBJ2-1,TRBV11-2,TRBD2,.,CASSLDHTSGLQFF,TGTGCCAGCAGCTTAGATCACACTAGCGGGTTGCAGTTCTTC
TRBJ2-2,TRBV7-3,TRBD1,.,CASSPGQGGTGELFF,TGTGCCAGCAGCCCCGGACAGGGGGGCACCGGGGAGCTGTTTTTT
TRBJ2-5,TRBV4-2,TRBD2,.,CASSRSSSGSHETQYF,TGTGCCAGCAGCCGAAGCTCTAGCGGGAGTCACGAGACCCAGTACTTC
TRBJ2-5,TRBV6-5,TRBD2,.,CASSYSGRETQYF,TGTGCCAGCAGTTATAGCGGGAGGGAGACCCAGTACTTC
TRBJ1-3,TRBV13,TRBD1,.,CASSLRQGAGNTIYF,TGTGCCAGCAGCTTAAGACAGGGAGCAGGAAACACCATATATTTT
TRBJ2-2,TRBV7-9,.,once,CASSRETGELFF,TGTGCCAGCAGTCGAGAGACCGGGGAGCTGTTTTTT
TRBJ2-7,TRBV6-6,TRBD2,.,CASSNRLAGLYEQYF,TGTGCCAGCAGTAACCGACTAGCGGGCCTCTACGAGCAGTACTTC
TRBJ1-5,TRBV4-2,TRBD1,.,CASSQDIGVRDRANQPQHF,TGTGCCAGCAGCCAAGATATCGGAGTTCGGGACAGGGCTAATCAGCCCCAGCATTTT
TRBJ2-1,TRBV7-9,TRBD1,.,CASSPRRTGEQFF,TGTGCCAGCAGCCCCCGACGGACAGGGGAGCAGTTCTTC
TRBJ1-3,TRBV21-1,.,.,CASRCGRALENTIYF,TGTGCCAGCCGCTGCGGCAGGGCTCTAGAAAACACCATATATTTT